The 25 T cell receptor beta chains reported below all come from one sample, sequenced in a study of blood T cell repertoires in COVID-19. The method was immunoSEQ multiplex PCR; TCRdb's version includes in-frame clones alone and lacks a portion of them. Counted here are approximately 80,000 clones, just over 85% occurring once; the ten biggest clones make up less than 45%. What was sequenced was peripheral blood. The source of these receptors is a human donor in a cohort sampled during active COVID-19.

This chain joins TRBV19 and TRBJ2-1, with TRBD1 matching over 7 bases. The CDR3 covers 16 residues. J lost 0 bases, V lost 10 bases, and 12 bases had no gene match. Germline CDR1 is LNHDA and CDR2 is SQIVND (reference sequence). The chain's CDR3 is CATSREGASSYNEQFF. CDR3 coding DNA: TGTGCCACCTCTCGAGAGGGGGCAAGCTCCTACAATGAGCAGTTCTTC.

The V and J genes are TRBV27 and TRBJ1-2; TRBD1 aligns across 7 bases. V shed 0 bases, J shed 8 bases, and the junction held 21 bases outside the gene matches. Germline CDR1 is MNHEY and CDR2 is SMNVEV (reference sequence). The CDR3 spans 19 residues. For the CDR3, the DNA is TGTGCCAGCAGTTTATCCGAAAACCACGGGACAGTGATTTCTCGCGGCTACACCTTC. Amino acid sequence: CASSLSENHGTVISRGYTF.

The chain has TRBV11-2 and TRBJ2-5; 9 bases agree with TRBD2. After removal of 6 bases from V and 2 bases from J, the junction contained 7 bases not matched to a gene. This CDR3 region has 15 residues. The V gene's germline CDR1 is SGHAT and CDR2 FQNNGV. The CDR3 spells CASSRAGGRQETQYF. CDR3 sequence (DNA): TGTGCCAGCAGTAGAGCGGGGGGCCGACAAGAGACCCAGTACTTC.

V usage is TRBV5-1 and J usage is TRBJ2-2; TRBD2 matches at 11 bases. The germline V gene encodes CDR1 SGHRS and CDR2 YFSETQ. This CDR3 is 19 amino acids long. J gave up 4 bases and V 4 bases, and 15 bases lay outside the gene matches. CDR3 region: CASSGSSGGPGIGTGELFF. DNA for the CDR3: TGCGCCAGCAGCGGATCTAGCGGGGGGCCCGGGATCGGCACCGGGGAGCTGTTTTTT.

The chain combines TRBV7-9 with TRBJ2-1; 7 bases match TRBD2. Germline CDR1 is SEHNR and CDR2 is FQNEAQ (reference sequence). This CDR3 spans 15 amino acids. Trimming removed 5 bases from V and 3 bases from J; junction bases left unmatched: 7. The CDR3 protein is CASSAVGGGYNEQFF. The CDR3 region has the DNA TGTGCCAGCAGCGCCGTGGGCGGGGGCTACAATGAGCAGTTCTTC.

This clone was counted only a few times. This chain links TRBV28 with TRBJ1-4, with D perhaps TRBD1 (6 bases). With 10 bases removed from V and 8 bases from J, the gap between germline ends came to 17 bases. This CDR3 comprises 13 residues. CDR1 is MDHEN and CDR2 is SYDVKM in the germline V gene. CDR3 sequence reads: CATSRRQGEKLFF. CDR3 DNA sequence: TGTGCCACCAGCAGGCGCCAGGGGGAAAAACTGTTTTTT.

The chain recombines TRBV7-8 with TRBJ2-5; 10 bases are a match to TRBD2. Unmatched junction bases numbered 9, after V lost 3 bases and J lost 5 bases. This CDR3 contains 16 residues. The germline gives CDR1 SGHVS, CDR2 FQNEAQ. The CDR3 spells CASSLATVAGGETQYF. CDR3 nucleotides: TGTGCCAGCAGCTTGGCAACAGTAGCGGGGGGTGAGACCCAGTACTTC.

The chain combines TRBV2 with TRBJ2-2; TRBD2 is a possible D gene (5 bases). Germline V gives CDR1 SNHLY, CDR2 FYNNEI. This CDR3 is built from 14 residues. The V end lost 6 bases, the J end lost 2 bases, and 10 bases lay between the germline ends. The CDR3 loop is CASRTGTNTGELFF. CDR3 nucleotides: TGTGCCAGCAGGACGGGAACCAACACCGGGGAGCTGTTTTTT. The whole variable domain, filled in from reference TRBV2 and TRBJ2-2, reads EPEVTQTPSHQVTQMGQEVILRCVPISNHLYFYWYRQILGQKVEFLVSFYNNEISEKSEIFDDQFSVERPDGSNFTLKIRSTKLEDSAMYFCASRTGTNTGELFFGEGSRLTVL.

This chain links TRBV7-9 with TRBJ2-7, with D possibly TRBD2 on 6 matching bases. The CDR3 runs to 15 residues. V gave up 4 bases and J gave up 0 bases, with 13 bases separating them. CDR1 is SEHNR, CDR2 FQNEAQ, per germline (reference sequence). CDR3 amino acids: CASSSSGSRSYEQYF. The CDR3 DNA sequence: TGTGCCAGCAGCTCGAGCGGGTCCCGCTCCTACGAGCAGTACTTC. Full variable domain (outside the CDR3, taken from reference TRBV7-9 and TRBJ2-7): DTGVSQNPRHKITKRGQNVTFRCDPISEHNRLYWYRQTLGQGPEFLTYFQNEAQLEKSRLLSDRFSAERPKGSFSTLEIQRTEQGDSAMYLCASSSSGSRSYEQYFGPGTRLTVT.

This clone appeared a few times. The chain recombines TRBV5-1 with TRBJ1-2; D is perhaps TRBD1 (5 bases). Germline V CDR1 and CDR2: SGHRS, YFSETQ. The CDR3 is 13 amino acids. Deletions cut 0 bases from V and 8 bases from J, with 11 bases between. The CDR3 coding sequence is TGCGCCAGCAGCTTGGGCCAGGGAGGCGGCTACACCTTC. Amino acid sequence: CASSLGQGGGYTF.

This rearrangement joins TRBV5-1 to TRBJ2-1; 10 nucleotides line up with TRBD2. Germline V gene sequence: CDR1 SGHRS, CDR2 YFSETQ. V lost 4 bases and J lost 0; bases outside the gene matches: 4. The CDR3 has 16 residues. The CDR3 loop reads CASSPTSGVSYNEQFF. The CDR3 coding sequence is TGCGCCAGCAGCCCTACTAGCGGGGTCTCCTACAATGAGCAGTTCTTC. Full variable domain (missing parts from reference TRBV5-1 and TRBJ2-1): KAGVTQTPRYLIKTRGQQVTLSCSPISGHRSVSWYQQTPGQGLQFLFEYFSETQRNKGNFPGRFSGRQFSNSRSEMNVSTLELGDSALYLCASSPTSGVSYNEQFFGPGTRLTVL.

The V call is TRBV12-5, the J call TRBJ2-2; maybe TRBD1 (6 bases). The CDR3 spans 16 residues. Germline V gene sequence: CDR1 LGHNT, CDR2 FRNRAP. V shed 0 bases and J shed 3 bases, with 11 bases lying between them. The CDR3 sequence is CASGLVLDRYTGELFF. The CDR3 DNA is TGTGCTAGTGGTTTGGTACTGGACAGATACACCGGGGAGCTGTTTTTT.

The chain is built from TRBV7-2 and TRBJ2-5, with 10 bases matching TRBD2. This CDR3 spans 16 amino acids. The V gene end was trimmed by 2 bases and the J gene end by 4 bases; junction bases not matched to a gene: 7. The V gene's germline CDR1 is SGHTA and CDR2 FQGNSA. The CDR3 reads CASSLRSGGAVETQYF. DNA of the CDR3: TGTGCCAGCAGCTTAAGGAGCGGGGGGGCCGTAGAGACCCAGTACTTC.

The DNA for the CDR3 is TGTGCCAGCAGCTTAGCAGGGGGACAGGGGCGGACCCAGAACTTCTATGGCTACACCTTC. As protein: CASSLAGGQGRTQNFYGYTF. The gene calls are TRBV7-2 and TRBJ1-2; TRBD1 matches at 10 bases. J lost 4 bases, V lost 0 bases, and 17 bases had no gene match. The CDR3 has 20 amino acids. Looked up from germline, CDR1 is SGHTA and CDR2 is FQGNSA.

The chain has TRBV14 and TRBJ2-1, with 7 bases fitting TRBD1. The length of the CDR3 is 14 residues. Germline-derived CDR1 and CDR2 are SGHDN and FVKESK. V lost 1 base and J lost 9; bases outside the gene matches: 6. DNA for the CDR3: TGTGCCAGCAGCCAAGCAAGGGGGCAGGTTGAGCAGTTCTTC. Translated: CASSQARGQVEQFF. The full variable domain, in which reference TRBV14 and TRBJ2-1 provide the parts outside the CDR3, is EAGVTQFPSHSVIEKGQTVTLRCDPISGHDNLYWYRRVMGKEIKFLLHFVKESKQDESGMPNNRFLAERTGGTYSTLKVQPAELEDSGVYFCASSQARGQVEQFFGPGTRLTVL.

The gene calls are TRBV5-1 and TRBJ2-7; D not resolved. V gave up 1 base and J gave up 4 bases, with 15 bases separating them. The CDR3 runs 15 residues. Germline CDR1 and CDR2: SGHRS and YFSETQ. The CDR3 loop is CASSLSGSSWYEQYF. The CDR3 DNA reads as TGCGCCAGCAGCTTGTCGGGTAGTAGCTGGTACGAGCAGTACTTC.

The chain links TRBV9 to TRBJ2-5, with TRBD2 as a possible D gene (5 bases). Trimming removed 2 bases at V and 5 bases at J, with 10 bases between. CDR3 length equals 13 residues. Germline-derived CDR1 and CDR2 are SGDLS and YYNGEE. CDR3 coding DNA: TGTGCCAGCAGCGTGGGAGTCAGTGAGACCCAGTACTTC. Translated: CASSVGVSETQYF.

The CDR3: CASTPSGGQETQYF. The CDR3 bases are TGTGCCAGCACCCCATCCGGCGGTCAAGAGACCCAGTACTTC. The chain couples TRBV28 to TRBJ2-5, with D hard to call. The V gene's germline CDR1 is MDHEN and CDR2 SYDVKM. Trimming left V 7 bases short and J 2 bases short, with 14 bases between. The CDR3 loop spans 14 amino acids.

CDR3 sequence reads: CASSIASRFYEQYF. DNA of the CDR3: TGTGCCAGTAGTATCGCTAGCAGATTCTACGAGCAGTACTTC. The chain has TRBV19 and TRBJ2-7, with D tentatively TRBD2 (5 bases). Trimming cost V 3 bases and J 3 bases, with 12 bases left between them. The germline CDR1 and CDR2 sequences are LNHDA and SQIVND (reference sequence). The CDR3 covers 14 residues. The complete variable domain, with remaining parts taken from reference TRBV19 and TRBJ2-7, reads DGGITQSPKYLFRKEGQNVTLSCEQNLNHDAMYWYRQDPGQGLRLIYYSQIVNDFQKGDIAEGYSVSREKKESFPLTVTSAQKNPTAFYLCASSIASRFYEQYFGPGTRLTVT.

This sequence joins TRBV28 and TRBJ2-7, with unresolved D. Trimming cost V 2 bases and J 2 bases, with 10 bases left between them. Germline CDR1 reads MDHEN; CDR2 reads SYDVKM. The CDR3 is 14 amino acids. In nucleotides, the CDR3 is TGTGCCAGCAGTTTAAAGTTGCCTACCTACGAGCAGTACTTC. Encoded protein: CASSLKLPTYEQYF.

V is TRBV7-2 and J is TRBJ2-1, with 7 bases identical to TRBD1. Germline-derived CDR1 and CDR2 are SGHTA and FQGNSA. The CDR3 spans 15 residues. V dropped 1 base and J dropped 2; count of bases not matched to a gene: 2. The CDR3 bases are TGTGCCAGCAGCTTAGACAGGGGAGCCTACAATGAGCAGTTCTTC. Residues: CASSLDRGAYNEQFF.

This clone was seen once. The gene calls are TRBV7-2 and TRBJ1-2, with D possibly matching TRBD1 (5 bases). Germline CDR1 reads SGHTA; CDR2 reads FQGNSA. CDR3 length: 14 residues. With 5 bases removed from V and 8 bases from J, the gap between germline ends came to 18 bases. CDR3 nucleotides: TGTGCCAGCAGCCCACGGACGTACCAGGGAGGCTACACCTTC. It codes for CASSPRTYQGGYTF.

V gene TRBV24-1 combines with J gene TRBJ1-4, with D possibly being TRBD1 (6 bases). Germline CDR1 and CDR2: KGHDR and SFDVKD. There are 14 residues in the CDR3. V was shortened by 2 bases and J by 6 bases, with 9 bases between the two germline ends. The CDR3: CATSDSRGDEKLFF. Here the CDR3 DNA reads TGTGCCACCAGTGATTCCAGGGGAGATGAAAAACTGTTTTTT.

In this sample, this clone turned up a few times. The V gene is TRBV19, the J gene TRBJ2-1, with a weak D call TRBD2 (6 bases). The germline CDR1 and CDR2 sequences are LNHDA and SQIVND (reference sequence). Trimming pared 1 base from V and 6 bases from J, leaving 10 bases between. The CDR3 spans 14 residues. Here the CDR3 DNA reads TGTGCCAGTAGTATAGGAGGACTACTCAATGAGCAGTTCTTC. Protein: CASSIGGLLNEQFF. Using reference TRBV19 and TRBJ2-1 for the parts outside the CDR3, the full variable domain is DGGITQSPKYLFRKEGQNVTLSCEQNLNHDAMYWYRQDPGQGLRLIYYSQIVNDFQKGDIAEGYSVSREKKESFPLTVTSAQKNPTAFYLCASSIGGLLNEQFFGPGTRLTVL.

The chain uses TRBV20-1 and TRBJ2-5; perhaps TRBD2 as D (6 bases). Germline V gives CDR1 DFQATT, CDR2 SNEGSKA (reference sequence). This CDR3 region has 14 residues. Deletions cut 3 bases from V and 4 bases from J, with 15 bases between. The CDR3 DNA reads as TGCAGTGCTAGTGGTGGGGGGTTGAGAGAGACCCAGTACTTC. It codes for CSASGGGLRETQYF.